This T cell receptor (beta chain) was observed in a study of a mutant IDH1 vaccine in newly diagnosed glioma. Across the study: Patients were pretreated with radiotherapy, temozolomide, or both, mostly both. Study findings and constraints: There seemed to be no relation between pseudoprogression and changes in top peripheral T cell clonotypes. Vaccine-induced immune responses were detected in roughly 93% of patients.

Time point in this sample: week 35, safety follow-up. Topical imiquimod accompanied each vaccine dose, which consisted of 300 ug of mutant IDH1 20-mer peptide. Astrocytomas found in donors were new, WHO grade 3 or 4, IDH1-mutant and ATRX-lost. Remarks on this clone: The antigen is undetermined.

Libraries were prepared by immunoSEQ multiplex PCR; TCRdb keeps only in-frame clonotypes and omits some of them. This table holds 50,000 to 70,000 clones, about 90% found once. V was pared by 6 bases and J by 3 bases, with 12 bases between. CDR3 size: 13 residues. CDR1 and CDR2 (germline): MNHEY, SVGAGI. This sequence originates from a man aged 40-50 years with glioma. The sample here was PBMCs, taken from a glioma patient whose treatment included an IDH1 peptide vaccine. The chain has TRBV6-5 and TRBJ2-7; possible D gene TRBD2, 6 bases. The CDR3 loop reads CASRTPGSYEQYF. Here the CDR3 DNA reads TGTGCCAGCAGAACCCCCGGGAGCTACGAGCAGTACTTC.